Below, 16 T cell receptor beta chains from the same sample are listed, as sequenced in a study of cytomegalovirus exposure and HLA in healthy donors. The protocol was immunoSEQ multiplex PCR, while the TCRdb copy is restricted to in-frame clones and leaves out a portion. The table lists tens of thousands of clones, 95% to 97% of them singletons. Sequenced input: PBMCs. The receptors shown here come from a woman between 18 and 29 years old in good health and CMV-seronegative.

CDR3 protein: CASSLSRDRGEKLFF. The CDR3 bases are TGTGCCAGCAGCCTGAGCCGGGACAGGGGTGAAAAACTGTTTTTT. The rearrangement links TRBV5-4 to TRBJ1-4, with 10 bases identical to TRBD1. In germline, CDR1 is SGHNT, CDR2 YYREEE (reference sequence). This CDR3 region has 15 residues. V lost 4 bases and J lost 7; bases outside the gene matches: 7. Full variable domain (rest looked up from reference TRBV5-4 and TRBJ1-4): ETGVTQSPTHLIKTRGQQVTLRCSSQSGHNTVSWYQQALGQGPQFIFQYYREEENGRGNFPPRFSGLQFPNYSSELNVNALELDDSALYLCASSLSRDRGEKLFFGSGTQLSVL.

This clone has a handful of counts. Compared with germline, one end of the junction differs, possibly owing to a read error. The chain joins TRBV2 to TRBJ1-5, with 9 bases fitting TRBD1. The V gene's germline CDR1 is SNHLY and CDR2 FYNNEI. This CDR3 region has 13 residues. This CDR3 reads CASSEAPGTGCDF. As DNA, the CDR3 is TGTGCCAGCAGTGAAGCTCCCGGGACAGGGTGCGATTTT.

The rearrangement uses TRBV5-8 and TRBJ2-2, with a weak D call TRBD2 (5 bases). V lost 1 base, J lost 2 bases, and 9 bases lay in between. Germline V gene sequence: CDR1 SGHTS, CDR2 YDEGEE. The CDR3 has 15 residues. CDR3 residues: CASSLLRANTGELFF. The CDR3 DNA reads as TGTGCCAGCAGCTTGCTGCGGGCCAACACCGGGGAGCTGTTTTTT.

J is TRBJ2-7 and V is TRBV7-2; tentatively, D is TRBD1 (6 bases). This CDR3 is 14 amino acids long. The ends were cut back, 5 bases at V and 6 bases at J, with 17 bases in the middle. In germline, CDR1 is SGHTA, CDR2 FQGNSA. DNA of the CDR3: TGTGCCAGCAGCACCACGCCCGGGACAACCGAGCAGTACTTC. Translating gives CASSTTPGTTEQYF.

The chain's CDR3 is CASSEERGVELFF. The CDR3 DNA reads TGTGCCAGCAGTGAAGAGCGGGGGGTGGAGCTGTTTTTT. This chain links TRBV2 with TRBJ2-2, with 9 positions matching TRBD2. The CDR3 has 13 amino acids. The germline V gene has CDR1 SNHLY and CDR2 FYNNEI. Trimming at V came to 1 base and at J to 10 bases, leaving 1 base not matched to a gene.

CDR3 region: CASSPPAGSGLGDTQYF. For the CDR3, the DNA is TGTGCCAGCTCACCACCGGCTGGTTCAGGGTTGGGAGATACGCAGTATTTT. The V gene is TRBV18, the J gene TRBJ2-3; maybe TRBD1 (5 bases). V lost 0 bases and J lost 5, with 18 bases in between. This CDR3 has 17 amino acids. The germline CDR1 and CDR2 sequences are KGHSH and LQKENI.

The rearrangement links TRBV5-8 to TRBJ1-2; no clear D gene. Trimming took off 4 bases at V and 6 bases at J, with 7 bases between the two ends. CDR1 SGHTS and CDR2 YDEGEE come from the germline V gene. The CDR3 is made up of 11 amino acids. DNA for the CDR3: TGTGCCAGCAGCCCCGGGGATGGCTACACCTTC. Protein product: CASSPGDGYTF.

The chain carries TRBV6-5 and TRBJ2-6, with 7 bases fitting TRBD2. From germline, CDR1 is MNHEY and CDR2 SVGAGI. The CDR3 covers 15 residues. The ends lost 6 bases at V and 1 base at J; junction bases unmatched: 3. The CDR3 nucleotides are TGTGCCAGCAGCGGGAGGAAATCTGGGGCCAACGTCCTGACTTTC. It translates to CASSGRKSGANVLTF.

For the CDR3, the DNA is TGTGCCAGCAACCTTGGGTTCGGGGGGAGCTACACCTTC. Encoded protein: CASNLGFGGSYTF. The chain employs TRBV28 and TRBJ1-2; tentatively, D is TRBD1 (5 bases). The CDR3 is made up of 13 amino acids. Germline values: CDR1 MDHEN, CDR2 SYDVKM. The ends were cut back, 7 bases at V and 9 bases at J, with 18 bases in the middle.

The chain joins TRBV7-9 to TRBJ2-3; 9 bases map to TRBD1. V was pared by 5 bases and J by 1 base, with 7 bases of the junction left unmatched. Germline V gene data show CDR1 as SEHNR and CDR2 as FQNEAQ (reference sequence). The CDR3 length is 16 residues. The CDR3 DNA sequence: TGTGCCAGCAGCCCCACGGGACAGGGACGCACAGATACGCAGTATTTT. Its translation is CASSPTGQGRTDTQYF.

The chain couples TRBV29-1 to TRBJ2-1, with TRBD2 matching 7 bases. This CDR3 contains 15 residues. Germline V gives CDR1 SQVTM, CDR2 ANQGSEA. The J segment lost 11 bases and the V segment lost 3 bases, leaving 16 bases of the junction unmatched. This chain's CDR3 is CSVEGGYIGFAKQFF. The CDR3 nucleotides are TGCAGCGTTGAGGGGGGGTACATTGGGTTCGCGAAGCAGTTCTTC.

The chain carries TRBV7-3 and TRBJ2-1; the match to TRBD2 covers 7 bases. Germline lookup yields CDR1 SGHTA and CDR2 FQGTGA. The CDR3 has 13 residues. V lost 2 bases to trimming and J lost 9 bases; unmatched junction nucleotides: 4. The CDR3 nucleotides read TGTGCCAGCAGCTTAGGGGGGGTAGGTGAGCAGTTCTTC. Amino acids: CASSLGGVGEQFF.

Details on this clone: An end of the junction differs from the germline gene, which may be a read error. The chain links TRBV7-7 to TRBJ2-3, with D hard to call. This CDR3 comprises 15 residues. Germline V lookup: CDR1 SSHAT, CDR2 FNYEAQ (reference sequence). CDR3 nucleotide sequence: TGTGCTAGCAGCTTAGGGTTAGCCCCCACAGATACGCAGTATTTT. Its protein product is CASSLGLAPTDTQYF.

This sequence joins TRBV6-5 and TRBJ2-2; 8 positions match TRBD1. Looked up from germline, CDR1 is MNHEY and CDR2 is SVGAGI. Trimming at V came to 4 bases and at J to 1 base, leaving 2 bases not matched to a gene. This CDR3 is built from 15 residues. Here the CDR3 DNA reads TGTGCCAGCAGTTGGGGACAGGTGAACACCGGGGAGCTGTTTTTT. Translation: CASSWGQVNTGELFF.

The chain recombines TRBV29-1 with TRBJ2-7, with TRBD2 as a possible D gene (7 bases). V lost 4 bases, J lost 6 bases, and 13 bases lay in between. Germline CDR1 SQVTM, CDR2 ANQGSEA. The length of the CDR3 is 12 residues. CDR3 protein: CSVARAGAEQYF. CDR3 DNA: TGCAGCGTTGCGAGGGCGGGGGCCGAGCAGTACTTC.

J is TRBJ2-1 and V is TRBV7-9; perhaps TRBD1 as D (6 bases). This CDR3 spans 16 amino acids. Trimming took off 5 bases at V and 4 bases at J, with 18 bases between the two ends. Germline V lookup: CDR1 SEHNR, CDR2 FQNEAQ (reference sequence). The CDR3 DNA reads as TGTGCCAGCAGCCCAACCCCGGGACACCAATACAATGAGCAGTTCTTC. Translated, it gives CASSPTPGHQYNEQFF.